Shown below are 17 T cell receptor beta chains from a single sample sequenced in a study of siplizumab effects on memory and regulatory T cells. The protocol was immunoSEQ multiplex PCR, while the TCRdb copy is restricted to in-frame clones and leaves out a portion. The sample has approximately 82,000 clones; about 91% are singletons. The specimen sequenced was Tregs sorted from blood. The receptors here all came from a human donor in good health.

The rearrangement links TRBV18 to TRBJ1-1; 8 bases align to TRBD1. This CDR3 comprises 14 residues. From germline, CDR1 is KGHSH and CDR2 LQKENI. V dropped 3 bases and J dropped 6; count of bases not matched to a gene: 6. This CDR3 reads CASSPQQGEAEAFF. For the CDR3, the DNA is TGTGCCAGCTCACCGCAACAGGGGGAGGCTGAAGCTTTCTTT.

The table lists this clone with many counts. V is TRBV5-1 and J is TRBJ2-5; D uncertain. V shed 0 bases and J shed 5 bases, with 5 bases lying between them. The CDR3 sequence is 12 residues long. Germline CDR1 reads SGHRS; CDR2 reads YFSETQ. The DNA for the CDR3 is TGCGCCAGCAGCTTGGATACGGAGACCCAGTACTTC. Residues: CASSLDTETQYF.

CDR3 sequence (DNA): TGTGCCAGCAGACCACCGGGACTAGAGGTGTCCGGGGAGCTGTTTTTT. Its protein is CASRPPGLEVSGELFF. The chain recombines TRBV6-6 with TRBJ2-2, with 8 bases fitting TRBD2. The J segment lost 6 bases and the V segment lost 6 bases, leaving 12 bases of the junction unmatched. Germline loops: CDR1 MNHNY, CDR2 SVGAGI (reference sequence). The CDR3 has 16 amino acids.

A few counts support this clone. The genes are TRBV19 and TRBJ1-3; tentatively, D is TRBD1 (5 bases). The CDR3 totals 15 residues. Trimming took 5 bases from V and 5 from J, leaving 16 bases between them. The germline V gene has CDR1 LNHDA and CDR2 SQIVND (reference sequence). The CDR3 sequence: CASSPGTVERNTIYF. CDR3 DNA: TGTGCCAGTAGTCCCGGGACGGTTGAAAGAAACACCATATATTTT.

As DNA, the CDR3 is TGCGCCAGCAGCGGGGTAGCGGGGGGCTCCACCAATGAGCAGTTCTTC. This sequence encodes CASSGVAGGSTNEQFF. The J gene is TRBJ2-1, the V gene TRBV5-1; 10 nucleotides match TRBD2. The CDR3 length is 16 residues. The V gene's germline CDR1 is SGHRS and CDR2 YFSETQ. V shed 4 bases and J 6 bases; nucleotides not matched to a gene: 10. The full variable domain, its missing parts supplied by reference TRBV5-1 and TRBJ2-1, is KAGVTQTPRYLIKTRGQQVTLSCSPISGHRSVSWYQQTPGQGLQFLFEYFSETQRNKGNFPGRFSGRQFSNSRSEMNVSTLELGDSALYLCASSGVAGGSTNEQFFGPGTRLTVL.

J is TRBJ2-2 and V is TRBV11-2; the match to TRBD1 covers 8 bases. Per germline, CDR1 SGHAT and CDR2 FQNNGV. The CDR3 is made up of 16 amino acids. Losses at the gene ends were 5 bases for V and 4 bases for J; bases not matched to a gene: 9. The CDR3 DNA is TGTGCCAGCAGCCGACAGACAGGGGCTAGCACCGGGGAGCTGTTTTTT. Its translation is CASSRQTGASTGELFF.

The gene calls are TRBV9 and TRBJ2-3; 11 nucleotides align to TRBD2. In germline, CDR1 is SGDLS, CDR2 YYNGEE. The CDR3 runs to 16 residues. Losses at the gene ends were 1 base for V and 2 bases for J; bases not matched to a gene: 3. For the CDR3, the DNA is TGTGCCAGCAGCGTAACTAGCGGGGGACCCACAGATACGCAGTATTTT. Translation gives CASSVTSGGPTDTQYF.

The genes are TRBV28 and TRBJ1-5, with 7 bases aligning to TRBD1. The CDR3 is made up of 15 amino acids. V lost 6 bases to trimming and J lost 2 bases; unmatched junction nucleotides: 7. The germline V gene has CDR1 MDHEN and CDR2 SYDVKM. CDR3 loop: CASSTTGLGNQPQHF. CDR3 DNA: TGTGCCAGCAGCACGACAGGGCTTGGCAATCAGCCCCAGCATTTT.

The V call is TRBV30, the J call TRBJ2-7, with 8 positions matching TRBD1. V was pared by 3 bases and J by 3 bases, with 10 bases of the junction left unmatched. Germline-derived CDR1 and CDR2 are GTSNPN and SVGIG (reference sequence). The CDR3 covers 15 residues. This CDR3 reads CAWRPSGTGHYEQYF. CDR3 nucleotide sequence: TGTGCCTGGAGACCCTCCGGGACAGGCCACTACGAGCAGTACTTC.

The V gene is TRBV6-1, the J gene TRBJ2-7; D gene ambiguous. The CDR3 is 14 amino acids. Germline CDR1 reads MNHNS; CDR2 reads SASEGT. With 7 bases removed from V and 2 bases from J, the gap between germline ends came to 15 bases. For the CDR3, the DNA is TGTGCCAGCATTTCCGGGCAGATGACCTACGAGCAGTACTTC. Amino acids: CASISGQMTYEQYF.

This sequence joins TRBV5-1 and TRBJ1-1, with D unresolved. This CDR3 spans 12 amino acids. CDR1 is SGHRS and CDR2 is YFSETQ in the germline V gene. Deletions cut 4 bases from V and 0 bases from J, with 4 bases between. This CDR3 reads CASSVMNTEAFF. CDR3 coding DNA: TGCGCCAGCAGCGTCATGAACACTGAAGCTTTCTTT.

J is TRBJ2-1 and V is TRBV7-3; 7 bases match TRBD2. J lost 4 bases, V lost 0 bases, and 9 bases had no gene match. The CDR3 consists of 17 residues. The germline CDR1 and CDR2 sequences are SGHTA and FQGTGA. The CDR3 is CASSLTDWASGYNEQFF. CDR3 bases: TGTGCCAGCAGCTTAACGGACTGGGCTAGCGGTTACAATGAGCAGTTCTTC. Variable domain in full (rest from reference TRBV7-3 and TRBJ2-1): GAGVSQTPSNKVTEKGKYVELRCDPISGHTALYWYRQSLGQGPEFLIYFQGTGAADDSGLPNDRFFAVRPEGSVSTLKIQRTERGDSAVYLCASSLTDWASGYNEQFFGPGTRLTVL.

In its sample, this clone was seen a few times. The chain employs TRBV7-9 and TRBJ2-3, with a tentative D call TRBD2 (6 bases). Germline loops: CDR1 SEHNR, CDR2 FQNEAQ (reference sequence). This CDR3 has 16 residues. The germline V and J ends were trimmed by 5 bases and 1 base, with 16 bases remaining between them. CDR3: CASSPGGVSGTDTQYF. The DNA for the CDR3 is TGTGCCAGCAGCCCTGGCGGGGTGTCAGGCACAGATACGCAGTATTTT.

The rearrangement uses TRBV5-8 and TRBJ1-1, with a possible D match to TRBD1 (5 bases). Trimming removed 3 bases from V and 3 bases from J, with 18 bases in between. CDR1 SGHTS and CDR2 YDEGEE come from the germline V gene. CDR3 length: 16 residues. The CDR3 spells CASSSWGTLPDTEAFF. The CDR3 DNA sequence: TGTGCCAGCAGCTCTTGGGGCACTCTGCCCGACACTGAAGCTTTCTTT. Using reference TRBV5-8 and TRBJ1-1 for the parts outside the CDR3, the full variable domain is EAGVTQSPTHLIKTRGQQATLRCSPISGHTSVYWYQQALGLGLQFLLWYDEGEERNRGNFPPRFSGRQFPNYSSELNVNALELEDSALYLCASSSWGTLPDTEAFFGQGTRLTVV.

The chain is built from TRBV19 and TRBJ1-5; D might be TRBD1 (5 bases). V lost 7 bases to trimming and J lost 1 base, with 14 bases between them. Looked up from germline, CDR1 is LNHDA and CDR2 is SQIVND (reference sequence). The CDR3 runs 15 residues. The CDR3 DNA reads TGTGCCAGTAATCCAGGGAGGGGAAGCAATCAGCCCCAGCATTTT. Its protein is CASNPGRGSNQPQHF.

J is TRBJ2-6 and V is TRBV25-1, with a weak D call TRBD1 (6 bases). The CDR3 is 17 amino acids. The germline gives CDR1 MGHDK, CDR2 SYGVNS. V dropped 6 bases and J dropped 0 bases, with 15 bases sitting between them. The CDR3 DNA reads TGTGCCAGCAGCAGCACAGGGACAATCTCTGGGGCCAACGTCCTGACTTTC. Residues: CASSSTGTISGANVLTF.

The V gene is TRBV7-2, the J gene TRBJ2-2; no clear D. Trimming stripped 4 bases from V and 7 bases from J, with 10 bases between. Germline V gene sequence: CDR1 SGHTA, CDR2 FQGNSA. The CDR3 totals 13 residues. In nucleotides, the CDR3 is TGTGCCAGCAGCTGGGTCGGTGGCGGGGAGCTGTTTTTT. It encodes CASSWVGGGELFF.